The 22 T cell receptor beta chains given below trace back to one sample, sequenced in a study of T cell repertoires in cytomegalovirus infection. TCRdb re-called the reads with MiXCR, one entry per CDR3 protein. The table records some 680,000 distinct CDR3 sequences, less than 40% of them present only once. Sequencing was performed on PBMCs. The receptors were sampled from a human donor in good health (CMV status not recorded). Some clones in this sample may be carry-over from other donors' samples.

The CDR3 DNA reads as TGTGCCAGCAGCCGGACAGCCCCCCAGGAGACCCAGTACTTC. It is translated as CASSRTAPQETQYF. The V call is TRBV5-6, the J call TRBJ2-5; D is perhaps TRBD1 (6 bases). Per germline, CDR1 SGHDT and CDR2 YYEEEE. V lost 4 bases and J 5 bases, leaving 15 bases between the germline ends. This CDR3 contains 14 residues.

This clonotype was detected a few times. This chain links TRBV6-6 with TRBJ1-1; D gene ambiguous. The V gene's germline CDR1 is MNHNY and CDR2 SVGAGI (reference sequence). V lost 1 base to trimming and J lost 6 bases, with 3 bases between them. The CDR3 loop spans 11 amino acids. DNA for the CDR3: TGTGCCAGCAGTTACTTGGCTGAAGCTTTCTTT. This gives the protein CASSYLAEAFF.

The genes are TRBV20-1 and TRBJ2-3; 13 positions match TRBD2. Trimming took 4 bases from V and 4 from J; bases not matched to a gene: 5. This CDR3 has 15 residues. Germline loops: CDR1 DFQATT, CDR2 SNEGSKA (reference sequence). Here the CDR3 reads CSATGLAGEADTQYF. DNA of the CDR3: TGCAGTGCTACCGGACTAGCGGGAGAGGCAGATACGCAGTATTTT.

This clonotype turned up a few times. This chain joins TRBV27 and TRBJ1-6; unclear D gene. Germline values: CDR1 MNHEY, CDR2 SMNVEV (reference sequence). V lost 2 bases and J 0 bases, leaving 11 bases between the germline ends. The CDR3 length is 17 residues. The CDR3 spells CASSLTARSSYNSPLHF. Written as DNA, the CDR3 is TGTGCCAGCAGTTTAACCGCACGGAGCTCCTATAATTCACCCCTCCACTTT.

The chain recombines TRBV4-2 with TRBJ2-7; 10 bases map to TRBD2. Germline V gene data show CDR1 as LGHNA and CDR2 as YNFKEQ. With V trimmed by 1 base and J by 2 bases, 5 bases remained unmatched. The CDR3 spans 16 residues. CDR3 sequence reads: CASSQGAGGKTYEQYF. CDR3 nucleotides: TGTGCCAGCAGCCAAGGAGCGGGGGGGAAAACCTACGAGCAGTACTTC.

The V gene is TRBV12-3 or TRBV12-4, the J gene TRBJ2-5; TRBD2 agrees at 9 bases. The CDR3 is 15 amino acids. After removal of 5 bases from V and 3 bases from J, the junction contained 7 bases not matched to a gene. CDR3 DNA: TGTGCCAGCAGTCCAATAAGACTAGCGGAAGAGACCCAGTACTTC. It translates to CASSPIRLAEETQYF.

The chain is built from TRBV9 and TRBJ2-2, with D possibly matching TRBD2 (6 bases). CDR3 length equals 17 residues. V lost 0 bases to trimming and J lost 7 bases, with 19 bases between them. Germline V gene sequence: CDR1 SGDLS, CDR2 YYNGEE. In nucleotides, the CDR3 is TGTGCCAGCAGCGTAGCTCGGACCGGGGGTGAGGTCGGGGAGCTGTTTTTT. Translation: CASSVARTGGEVGELFF. Supplemented by reference TRBV9 and TRBJ2-2, the full variable domain reads DSGVTQTPKHLITATGQRVTLRCSPRSGDLSVYWYQQSLDQGLQFLIQYYNGEERAKGNILERFSAQQFPDLHSELNLSSLELGDSALYFCASSVARTGGEVGELFFGEGSRLTVL.

The genes are TRBV7-8 and TRBJ2-5, with 9 bases identical to TRBD2. Germline CDR1 and CDR2: SGHVS and FQNEAQ. The CDR3 extends over 17 amino acids. The ends lost 9 bases at V and 5 bases at J; junction bases unmatched: 19. In DNA, the CDR3 is TGTGCCAGTCAGCTTCGGCCTAGCGGGACCCCTGGTGAGACCCAGTACTTC. It is translated as CASQLRPSGTPGETQYF.

The chain recombines TRBV7-3 with TRBJ1-5; D is perhaps TRBD1 (5 bases). V lost 2 bases and J 4 bases, leaving 12 bases between the germline ends. CDR1 and CDR2 (germline): SGHTA, FQGTGA. The CDR3 has 15 residues. The CDR3 sequence: CASSLEGRENQPQHF. In DNA form, the CDR3 reads TGTGCCAGCAGCTTAGAGGGCAGGGAAAATCAGCCCCAGCATTTT.

This clonotype was counted a few times. The genes are TRBV19 and TRBJ2-2; 10 positions match TRBD1. The CDR3 runs to 15 residues. The germline gives CDR1 LNHDA, CDR2 SQIVND (reference sequence). Germline trimming cut 6 bases from V and 0 bases from J; bases unmatched to any gene: 1. In DNA form, the CDR3 reads TGTGCCAGTAGGACAGGGGGCACGAACACCGGGGAGCTGTTTTTT. It codes for CASRTGGTNTGELFF.

This clonotype was seen only a few times. The rearrangement links TRBV19 to TRBJ2-1; no clear D gene. CDR1 and CDR2 (germline): LNHDA, SQIVND (reference sequence). This CDR3 is built from 13 residues. Between the trimmed V and J ends, which lost 3 bases and 8 bases, there was a span of 11 bases. CDR3 sequence reads: CASSIPRNDEQFF. DNA for the CDR3: TGTGCCAGTAGTATCCCCAGGAACGATGAGCAGTTCTTC.

V is TRBV28 and J is TRBJ1-5; weak D call: TRBD1 (5 bases). The CDR3 consists of 14 residues. Deletions cut 3 bases from V and 10 bases from J, with 16 bases between. CDR1 and CDR2 (germline): MDHEN, SYDVKM. The CDR3: CASSLGGTIRPQHF. CDR3 sequence (DNA): TGTGCCAGCAGTTTGGGGGGAACCATCAGACCCCAGCATTTT.

To note about this clonotype: This CDR3 fails to terminate in the conserved phenylalanine or tryptophan, so it likely reflects a read error. It is unclear where the CDR3 begins or ends on the DNA, so no DNA is shown, and the CDR3 is as TCRdb lists it. The chain has TRBV7-4 and TRBJ2-7. The CDR3 is 13 residues long, ends included. Germline V gives CDR1 SGHVT, CDR2 SQSDAQ. This CDR3 is CASSPTDGYEQDL.

The chain combines TRBV28 with TRBJ2-7; D is uncertain. The CDR3 length is 12 residues. Germline V gene sequence: CDR1 MDHEN, CDR2 SYDVKM. Trimming stripped 3 bases from V and 3 bases from J, with 6 bases between. The CDR3 coding sequence is TGTGCCAGCAGTTTGGCGAACTACGAGCAGTACTTC. Amino acids: CASSLANYEQYF.

DNA of the CDR3: TGTGCCAGCAGTTTTCGGGCGTGGGCCGGAATTAGCTCTGGAAACACCATATATTTT. Protein sequence: CASSFRAWAGISSGNTIYF. The rearrangement links TRBV12-3 or TRBV12-4 to TRBJ1-3; D gene ambiguous. CDR3 size: 19 residues. V lost 3 bases to trimming and J lost 0 bases, with 21 bases between them.

As to this clonotype: The junction and the germline gene differ at one end; a read error may be behind it. The chain carries TRBV28 and TRBJ1-3, with 7 bases fitting TRBD1. This CDR3 contains 15 residues. Germline lookup yields CDR1 MDHEN and CDR2 SYDVKM. The CDR3 here is CASSPLTGFGNTIDF. The DNA for the CDR3 is TGTGCCAGCAGTCCCTTGACAGGGTTCGGAAACACCATAGATTTT.

The rearrangement uses TRBV15 and TRBJ2-3; 8 nucleotides match TRBD2. Germline assignment: CDR1 LNHNV and CDR2 YYDKDF (reference sequence). With V trimmed by 0 bases and J by 6 bases, 8 bases remained unmatched. This CDR3 region has 16 residues. The CDR3 sequence is CATSREVSGGGDTQYF. The CDR3 nucleotides read TGTGCCACCAGCAGAGAGGTCAGCGGGGGAGGGGATACGCAGTATTTT. Complete variable domain (other parts from reference TRBV15 and TRBJ2-3): DAMVIQNPRYQVTQFGKPVTLSCSQTLNHNVMYWYQQKSSQAPKLLFHYYDKDFNNEADTPDNFQSRRPNTSFCFLDIRSPGLGDTAMYLCATSREVSGGGDTQYFGPGTRLTVL.

The chain recombines TRBV7-2 with TRBJ2-2; 10 bases map to TRBD2. Trimming removed 2 bases from V and 7 bases from J; junction bases left unmatched: 4. In germline, CDR1 is SGHTA, CDR2 FQGNSA. This CDR3 has 15 residues. The CDR3 sequence is CASSLLAGVVGELFF. The CDR3 bases are TGTGCCAGCAGCTTACTAGCGGGAGTTGTCGGGGAGCTGTTTTTT. Complete variable domain (other parts from reference TRBV7-2 and TRBJ2-2): GAGVSQSPSNKVTEKGKDVELRCDPISGHTALYWYRQSLGQGLEFLIYFQGNSAPDKSGLPSDRFSAERTGGSVSTLTIQRTQQEDSAVYLCASSLLAGVVGELFFGEGSRLTVL.

This clonotype was seen repeatedly, ten times or more. The chain joins TRBV7-2 to TRBJ1-3; a possible D gene is TRBD1 (5 bases). From germline, CDR1 is SGHTA and CDR2 FQGNSA. Trimming pared 4 bases from V and 3 bases from J, leaving 13 bases between. CDR3 length equals 15 residues. The CDR3 nucleotides are TGTGCCAGCAGCTCCCGGACGGGGGTTGGAAACACCATATATTTT. This translates into CASSSRTGVGNTIYF.

The chain recombines TRBV14 with TRBJ1-2; TRBD1 matches 8 bases. The CDR3 is 14 residues long. Germline V lookup: CDR1 SGHDN, CDR2 FVKESK. Losses at the gene ends were 3 bases for V and 6 bases for J; bases not matched to a gene: 6. The CDR3 reads CASSQATGVNGYTF. The CDR3 DNA follows: TGTGCCAGCAGCCAGGCGACAGGGGTTAATGGCTACACCTTC.

This clonotype has a handful of counts. This chain joins TRBV7-9 and TRBJ2-6, with a weak D call TRBD1 (5 bases). CDR1 and CDR2 from the germline V gene are SEHNR and FQNEAQ (reference sequence). V was cut by 0 bases and J by 2 bases, with 20 bases left in between. The CDR3 has 20 amino acids. CDR3 residues: CASSLAVDSDAPTGANVLTF. CDR3 nucleotide sequence: TGTGCCAGCAGCTTAGCGGTAGACAGCGATGCACCTACTGGGGCCAACGTCCTGACTTTC.

This clonotype was observed at least ten times. This chain joins TRBV28 and TRBJ1-2; unclear D gene. The ends were cut back, 6 bases at V and 4 bases at J, with 9 bases in the middle. Germline CDR1 and CDR2: MDHEN and SYDVKM. The CDR3 extends over 12 amino acids. The CDR3 reads CASRQQRYGYTF. CDR3 bases: TGTGCCAGCAGACAGCAGCGCTATGGCTACACCTTC.